Shown below are 18 T cell receptor beta chains from a single sample sequenced in a study of shared clonotypes between healthy human individuals. Using immunoSEQ multiplex PCR, the repertoire was profiled, and TCRdb retains in-frame clones only, with some absent. The data show fewer than 1.6 million clones, 97% to 99% seen once. The sample was naive CD4+ T cells sorted from blood. Subset: CD45RA+ positively selected. The source is a man aged 25 to 40 in good health.

V is TRBV7-9 and J is TRBJ2-3; possibly TRBD2 for D (5 bases). Germline loops: CDR1 SEHNR, CDR2 FQNEAQ (reference sequence). V lost 1 base and J lost 5, with 16 bases in between. CDR3 length: 16 amino acids. Written as DNA, the CDR3 is TGTGCCAGCAGCTTAGGAGAGACACCGAGGGTAGATACGCAGTATTTT. This codes for CASSLGETPRVDTQYF.

This rearrangement joins TRBV7-9 to TRBJ2-3; possible D gene TRBD1, 6 bases. The V and J ends lost 7 bases and 2 bases respectively, with 10 bases between them. Germline-derived CDR1 and CDR2 are SEHNR and FQNEAQ (reference sequence). The CDR3 sequence is 13 residues long. Written as DNA, the CDR3 is TGTGCCAGCACGGACAGTCTCACAGATACGCAGTATTTT. Its translation is CASTDSLTDTQYF.

The chain links TRBV18 to TRBJ2-7; 8 bases are shared with TRBD1. J was trimmed by 3 bases and V by 3 bases; bases with no gene match: 10. Germline V CDR1 and CDR2: KGHSH, LQKENI. The CDR3 sequence is 16 residues long. The CDR3 sequence: CASSPRTGTMFYEQYF. CDR3 nucleotides: TGTGCCAGCTCACCTCGGACAGGGACGATGTTCTACGAGCAGTACTTC.

The chain carries TRBV5-5 and TRBJ2-7; TRBD2 agrees at 7 bases. The J segment lost 0 bases and the V segment lost 7 bases, leaving 4 bases of the junction unmatched. The CDR3 runs to 13 residues. CDR1 and CDR2 (germline): SGHKS, YYEKEE (reference sequence). The CDR3 spells CASSRGSSYEQYF. The CDR3 DNA reads TGTGCCAGCTCCCGCGGGAGCTCCTACGAGCAGTACTTC. The complete variable domain, with remaining parts taken from reference TRBV5-5 and TRBJ2-7, reads DAGVTQSPTHLIKTRGQQVTLRCSPISGHKSVSWYQQVLGQGPQFIFQYYEKEERGRGNFPDRFSARQFPNYSSELNVNALLLGDSALYLCASSRGSSYEQYFGPGTRLTVT.

V usage is TRBV9 and J usage is TRBJ2-7; perhaps D is TRBD1 or TRBD2 (6 bases each). Germline loops: CDR1 SGDLS, CDR2 YYNGEE. With 0 bases removed from V and 12 bases from J, the gap between germline ends came to 22 bases. The CDR3 runs 15 residues. DNA for the CDR3: TGTGCCAGCAGCGTAGGTGTCCAGGGGACTTATTTCAGGTACTTC. Amino acid sequence: CASSVGVQGTYFRYF. Complete variable domain (other parts from reference TRBV9 and TRBJ2-7): DSGVTQTPKHLITATGQRVTLRCSPRSGDLSVYWYQQSLDQGLQFLIQYYNGEERAKGNILERFSAQQFPDLHSELNLSSLELGDSALYFCASSVGVQGTYFRYFGPGTRLTVT.

The chain has TRBV15 and TRBJ2-5, with a weak D call TRBD2 (5 bases). Germline V gene data show CDR1 as LNHNV and CDR2 as YYDKDF (reference sequence). Between the trimmed V and J ends, which lost 3 bases and 0 bases, there was a span of 5 bases. The CDR3 has 13 residues. CDR3 DNA: TGTGCCACCAGCAGGGACTACCAAGAGACCCAGTACTTC. This codes for CATSRDYQETQYF.

The chain joins TRBV10-2 to TRBJ2-7, with D unresolved. Trimming shortened V by 2 bases and J by 3 bases, and 8 bases separated the two germline ends. The V gene's germline CDR1 is WSHSY and CDR2 SAAADI. This CDR3 comprises 13 residues. Written as DNA, the CDR3 is TGCGCCAGCAGTGAGGAGGTCGGCTACGAGCAGTACTTC. It specifies CASSEEVGYEQYF.

The J gene is TRBJ2-2, the V gene TRBV9; no clear D. Looked up from germline, CDR1 is SGDLS and CDR2 is YYNGEE. The length of the CDR3 is 15 residues. Trimming pared 2 bases from V and 6 bases from J, leaving 14 bases between. The CDR3 is CASSVWLDNSGELFF. The CDR3 nucleotides are TGTGCCAGCAGCGTTTGGCTAGATAATTCCGGGGAGCTGTTTTTT.

The chain employs TRBV27 and TRBJ2-7; 10 bases align to TRBD2. This CDR3 spans 15 amino acids. J lost 4 bases, V lost 2 bases, and 5 bases had no gene match. Germline values: CDR1 MNHEY, CDR2 SMNVEV (reference sequence). As DNA, the CDR3 is TGTGCCAGCAGTTTAGGAGCGGGAGGGCCGTACGAGCAGTACTTC. It encodes CASSLGAGGPYEQYF.

The chain links TRBV9 to TRBJ2-7, with D perhaps TRBD2 (5 bases). The CDR3 covers 13 residues. Trimming cost V 0 bases and J 7 bases, with 11 bases left between them. Per the germline V gene, CDR1 is SGDLS and CDR2 is YYNGEE. CDR3: CASSVGGRREQYF. The DNA of the CDR3 is TGTGCCAGCAGCGTAGGAGGGCGGCGGGAGCAGTACTTC.

This chain uses TRBV7-9 with TRBJ2-7, with 10 positions matching TRBD1. Looked up from germline, CDR1 is SEHNR and CDR2 is FQNEAQ (reference sequence). The length of the CDR3 is 15 residues. J gave up 0 bases and V 5 bases, and 4 bases lay outside the gene matches. The CDR3 nucleotides read TGTGCCAGCAGCCCCGGGACAGGGGACTCCTACGAGCAGTACTTC. Translated, it gives CASSPGTGDSYEQYF.

This clone was found once. The chain has TRBV4-1 and TRBJ1-2; tentative D call: TRBD1 (6 bases). This CDR3 has 16 residues. CDR1 is MGHRA and CDR2 is YSYEKL in the germline V gene. The V gene lost 1 base and the J gene lost 6 bases, with 18 bases spanning the gap. CDR3 in amino acids: CASSQAGAGVINGYTF. CDR3 DNA sequence: TGCGCCAGCAGCCAAGCGGGGGCAGGGGTGATAAATGGCTACACCTTC.

This chain joins TRBV19 and TRBJ2-7; TRBD2 might be the D (5 bases). Germline CDR1 and CDR2: LNHDA and SQIVND (reference sequence). The V end lost 3 bases, the J end lost 3 bases, and 15 bases lay between the germline ends. The CDR3 sequence is 15 residues long. In DNA form, the CDR3 reads TGTGCCAGTAGTATGTCGTCCCAACGGGGCTACGAGCAGTACTTC. Its translation: CASSMSSQRGYEQYF. Complete variable domain (other parts from reference TRBV19 and TRBJ2-7): DGGITQSPKYLFRKEGQNVTLSCEQNLNHDAMYWYRQDPGQGLRLIYYSQIVNDFQKGDIAEGYSVSREKKESFPLTVTSAQKNPTAFYLCASSMSSQRGYEQYFGPGTRLTVT.

CDR3 nucleotides: TGCAGCCCACAATACGTAGATACGCAGTATTTT. Protein sequence: CSPQYVDTQYF. This chain joins TRBV20-1 and TRBJ2-3; the D is unclear. This CDR3 is built from 11 residues. The germline V gene has CDR1 DFQATT and CDR2 SNEGSKA (reference sequence).

The chain is built from TRBV7-9 and TRBJ2-2, with D hard to call. Trimming removed 5 bases from V and 4 bases from J, with 17 bases in between. This CDR3 is 16 amino acids long. Germline assignment: CDR1 SEHNR and CDR2 FQNEAQ (reference sequence). CDR3 coding DNA: TGTGCCAGCAGCCAAACCTTTGAAGGGCGCACCGGGGAGCTGTTTTTT. Amino acid sequence: CASSQTFEGRTGELFF.

This rearrangement joins TRBV12-5 to TRBJ2-5, with 7 positions matching TRBD1. This CDR3 comprises 14 residues. V lost 1 base, J lost 2 bases, and 1 base stayed unmatched. Looked up from germline, CDR1 is LGHNT and CDR2 is FRNRAP. CDR3 bases: TGTGCTAGTGGTTTGGGGGACAGTCAAGAGACCCAGTACTTC. Translation: CASGLGDSQETQYF. Based on the CDR3 plus reference TRBV12-5 and TRBJ2-5, the full variable domain is DARVTQTPRHKVTEMGQEVTMRCQPILGHNTVFWYRQTMMQGLELLAYFRNRAPLDDSGMPKDRFSAEMPDATLATLKIQPSEPRDSAVYFCASGLGDSQETQYFGPGTRLLVL.

The chain joins TRBV5-4 to TRBJ2-7; D is tentatively TRBD1 or TRBD2 (5 bases each). The CDR3 extends over 15 amino acids. Trimming took off 1 base at V and 2 bases at J, with 13 bases between the two ends. The germline V gene encodes CDR1 SGHNT and CDR2 YYREEE (reference sequence). Written as DNA, the CDR3 is TGTGCCAGCAGCTTGTCGAGTGGGACCGCCTACGAGCAGTACTTC. This sequence encodes CASSLSSGTAYEQYF.

The chain couples TRBV10-2 to TRBJ2-7, with 8 bases identical to TRBD1. Germline lookup yields CDR1 WSHSY and CDR2 SAAADI. This CDR3 is 13 amino acids long. The trim removed 4 bases at V and 2 bases at J, leaving 1 base unmatched. CDR3 DNA: TGCGCCAGCAGTGCAGGGGGCACCTACGAGCAGTACTTC. Its translation: CASSAGGTYEQYF.